A selection of T cell receptor beta chains follows, all from one sample in a study of graft-versus-host responses after intestinal transplantation. Generated by immunoSEQ multiplex PCR, the TCRdb table keeps only in-frame clones and is missing some. The sample lists some 11,000 clones; under 40% were seen once. The material sequenced was alloreactive CD4+ T cells from a mixed lymphocyte reaction culture, taken before transplantation. Receptors were obtained from a human patient who was an organ donor for intestinal transplantation. Each CDR3 is given with its conserved first and last residue. D genes are given only for firm matches. Clone size appears in some rows only: once, few, many, or a class for an expanded clone.

v_gene	j_gene	abundance	d_gene	CDR3nt	CDR3aa
TRBV16	TRBJ1-5	few	.	TGTGCCAGCAGCCCTACGGGTAGCAATCAGCCCCAGCATTTT	CASSPTGSNQPQHF
TRBV7-2	TRBJ1-1	.	.	TGTGCCAGCAGCTTAGCCAGGGGCACTGAAGCTTTCTTT	CASSLARGTEAFF
TRBV10-2	TRBJ1-1	medium-sized	.	TGCGCCAGCAGTGTAGGCGGCACTGAAGCTTTCTTT	CASSVGGTEAFF
TRBV7-9	TRBJ2-5	few	.	TGTGCCAGCAGCTACTACCAAGAGACCCAGTACTTC	CASSYYQETQYF
TRBV5-1	TRBJ2-1	medium-sized	.	TGCGCCAGCAGCTTGAGTACCTTTGGCGAGCAGTTCTTC	CASSLSTFGEQFF
TRBV11-2	TRBJ2-5	.	.	TGTGCCAGCAGCCAGAGACTAAGCCAAGAGACCCAGTACTTC	CASSQRLSQETQYF
TRBV20-1	TRBJ1-4	medium-sized	.	TGCAGTGTGAGGCGAGGTGAAAAACTGTTTTTT	CSVRRGEKLFF
TRBV5-1	TRBJ2-1	.	.	TGCGCCAGCAGCTTGGGGCCGGGGAGCTCCTACAATGAGCAGTTCTTC	CASSLGPGSSYNEQFF
TRBV7-3	TRBJ2-2	.	.	TGTGCCAGCAGCCCCGGACACTACTCCGGGGAGCTGTTTTTT	CASSPGHYSGELFF
TRBV27	TRBJ1-1	.	TRBD1	TGTGCCAGCAGTTTAGGTCAGGGGGCGCCCAAAGCTTTCTTT	CASSLGQGAPKAFF
TRBV7-2	TRBJ1-1	.	.	TGTGCCAGCAGCTTTTACAGGGCCCCTGAAGCTTTCTTT	CASSFYRAPEAFF
TRBV7-2	TRBJ2-5	few	TRBD1	TGTGCCAGCAGCTTAGCCATAGGACAGGGGTGGGAGACCCAGTACTTC	CASSLAIGQGWETQYF
TRBV19	TRBJ2-5	.	.	TGTGCCAGCAATCGGCGGGGAGAGACCCAGTACTTC	CASNRRGETQYF
TRBV28	TRBJ2-7	few	TRBD1	TGTGCCATACGACAGGGTCCGTACGAGCAGTACTTC	CAIRQGPYEQYF
TRBV9	TRBJ2-5	.	.	TGTGCCAGCAGCGGATCCGGGGAGACCCAGTACTTC	CASSGSGETQYF
TRBV6-5	TRBJ1-6	.	TRBD1	TGTGCCAGCAGTTACGGACAGGGGGCTGATTCACCCCTCCACTTT	CASSYGQGADSPLHF
TRBV19	TRBJ2-7	.	.	TGTGCCAGTAGTAGGGGCAGGGGCTACGAGCAGTACTTC	CASSRGRGYEQYF
TRBV11-2	TRBJ2-1	.	.	TGTGCCAGCAGCTTAGGACTAGCCTACAATGAGCAGTTCTTC	CASSLGLAYNEQFF
TRBV11-2	TRBJ2-5	.	.	TGTGCCAGCAGCTTAGATCGCAGCTTGGAGAGGGAGACCCAGTACTTC	CASSLDRSLERETQYF
TRBV7-6	TRBJ1-1	.	.	TGTGCCAGCAGCATCACACCAGACACTGAAGCTTTCTTT	CASSITPDTEAFF
TRBV27	TRBJ2-7	few	TRBD1	TGTGCCAGCAGTCTGTTGGGGACAGGGGCCTACGAGCAGTACTTC	CASSLLGTGAYEQYF
TRBV10-3	TRBJ2-1	few	.	TGTGCCATCAGTGACTATACACGGAAATACGGGGTGCAGTTCTTC	CAISDYTRKYGVQFF
TRBV6-5	TRBJ2-4	.	TRBD2	TGTGCCAGCAGTTCCCTAGCGGGTAGAAAAAACATTCAGTACTTC	CASSSLAGRKNIQYF
TRBV7-3	TRBJ2-5	few	TRBD2	TGTGCCAGCAGCTTGGCGGAGGGAGGGGAGACCCAGTACTTC	CASSLAEGGETQYF
TRBV9	TRBJ2-7	.	.	TGTGCCAGCAGCGACGGGACATCGTACGAGCAGTACTTC	CASSDGTSYEQYF
TRBV27	TRBJ1-2	.	.	TGTGCCAGCAGCAGCTTGGGGGCAGAGAACAACTATGGCTACACCTTC	CASSSLGAENNYGYTF
TRBV11-2	TRBJ1-3	.	TRBD1	TGTGCCAGCAGCGTCAAAACAGGGGTTGGGAACACCATATATTTT	CASSVKTGVGNTIYF
TRBV5-1	TRBJ2-3	.	TRBD2	TGCGCCAGCAGCCCGGGGGCCCAGCGGGGGGGCCCAGATACGCAGTATTTT	CASSPGAQRGGPDTQYF
TRBV29-1	TRBJ2-7	.	TRBD2	TGCAGCGCGGTCGGGGGGGGCCCGAGCTACGAGCAGTACTTC	CSAVGGGPSYEQYF
TRBV5-5	TRBJ1-5	.	TRBD1	TGTGCCAGCAGCTTGGGGACAGGATCGTATCAGCCCCAGCATTTT	CASSLGTGSYQPQHF
TRBV7-3	TRBJ2-5	once	TRBD2	TGTGCCAGCAGCTTCGGGACTAGCGGGGGTCAAGAGACCCAGTACTTC	CASSFGTSGGQETQYF
TRBV5-1	TRBJ2-7	few	TRBD2	TGCGCCAGCAGCTTTACAGCTACTAGCGGGGGGTACGCCTACGAGCAGTACTTC	CASSFTATSGGYAYEQYF
TRBV4-3	TRBJ1-2	.	.	TGCGCCAGCAGCATACGGTTACAGGGAAACTATGGCTACACCTTC	CASSIRLQGNYGYTF
TRBV27	TRBJ2-7	.	TRBD1	TGTGCCAGTTCCACTCGAATTGACCTGACAGGGTTGACCTACGAGCAGTACTTC	CASSTRIDLTGLTYEQYF
TRBV6-6	TRBJ1-5	few	.	TGTGCCAGCAGTACTCGCTTAAGCCTCAATCAGCCCCAGCATTTT	CASSTRLSLNQPQHF
TRBV7-9	TRBJ1-1	.	.	TGTGCCAGCAGCTTCCGAATCAGGGCTTTCTTT	CASSFRIRAFF
TRBV5-4	TRBJ1-1	few	.	TGTGCCAGCAGCCTCGGACTGGGAGGAACTGAAGCTTTCTTT	CASSLGLGGTEAFF
TRBV7-2	TRBJ1-2	.	.	TGTGCCAGCAGCTTTACTAACTATGGCTACACCTTC	CASSFTNYGYTF
TRBV5-1	TRBJ1-4	medium-sized	.	TGCGCCAGCAGCGAAACCCCTTCGGGGGGGGGATTCGAAAAACTGTTTTTT	CASSETPSGGGFEKLFF
TRBV7-9	TRBJ2-5	.	TRBD2	TGTGCCAGCAGCTTAGGGCTAGCGGGGGGGCCCCTGGAGACCCAGTACTTC	CASSLGLAGGPLETQYF
TRBV25-1	TRBJ1-1	.	.	TGTGCCAGCAGGGGGGGGCGTTGGAACACTGAAGCTTTCTTT	CASRGGRWNTEAFF
TRBV4-1	TRBJ2-5	few	.	TGCGCCAGCAGCCAAGGATTGGGCCGGACCCAGTACTTC	CASSQGLGRTQYF
TRBV5-1	TRBJ2-1	.	TRBD2	TGCGCCAGCAGCTTGGTGGCGGGGGGAACCAATGAGCAGTTCTTC	CASSLVAGGTNEQFF
TRBV9	TRBJ2-7	few	.	TGTGCCAGCAGCGTATCTCTCCGGAGTAAGCAGTACTTC	CASSVSLRSKQYF
TRBV11-2	TRBJ1-6	once	TRBD1	TGTGCCAGCAGCCAGGAGGGACAGGGGTCACCCCTCCACTTT	CASSQEGQGSPLHF
TRBV5-1	TRBJ2-7	.	TRBD1	TGCGCCATCCCCCTCCGGGACAGGGCCCCACTACCCACCTGGCCCAGCTCCTACGAGCAGTACTTC	CAIPLRDRAPLPTWPSSYEQYF
TRBV6-5	TRBJ2-7	few	TRBD1	TGTGCCAGCAGAGTCCTAGACAGGGATGCGGGCGAGCAGTACTTC	CASRVLDRDAGEQYF
TRBV5-4	TRBJ2-3	.	TRBD2	TGTGCCAGCAGCGGGACTAGCGGGGCCCGGGGTACGCAGTATTTT	CASSGTSGARGTQYF
TRBV19	TRBJ1-1	.	TRBD1	TGTGCCAGTAGTAGGGACAGGGGATCGAACACTGAAGCTTTCTTT	CASSRDRGSNTEAFF
TRBV7-2	TRBJ1-2	.	TRBD1	TGTGCCAGCAGTCCGCGAACAGGGGGACCCTATGGCTACACCTTC	CASSPRTGGPYGYTF
TRBV7-2	TRBJ1-6	.	.	TGTGCCAGCAGCCCTTTCGCGGGGGCTTATTCACCCCTCCACTTT	CASSPFAGAYSPLHF
TRBV7-2	TRBJ1-4	.	.	TGTGCCAGCAGCTTAGCGGGAGGGACTAATGAAAAACTGTTTTTT	CASSLAGGTNEKLFF
TRBV7-2	TRBJ1-5	medium-sized	TRBD1	TGTGCCAGCAGCTCCCGGGGGGGGACAGGGAATCAGCCCCAGCATTTT	CASSSRGGTGNQPQHF